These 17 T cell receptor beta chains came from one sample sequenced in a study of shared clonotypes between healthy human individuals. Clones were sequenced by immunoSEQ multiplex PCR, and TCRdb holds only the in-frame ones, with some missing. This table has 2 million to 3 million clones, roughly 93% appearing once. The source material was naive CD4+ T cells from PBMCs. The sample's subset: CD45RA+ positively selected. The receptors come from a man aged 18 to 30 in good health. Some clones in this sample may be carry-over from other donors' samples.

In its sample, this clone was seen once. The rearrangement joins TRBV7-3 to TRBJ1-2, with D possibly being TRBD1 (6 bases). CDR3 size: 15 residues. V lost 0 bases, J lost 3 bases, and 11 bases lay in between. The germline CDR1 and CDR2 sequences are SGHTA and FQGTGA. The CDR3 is CASSLTHRDDYGYTF. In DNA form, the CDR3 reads TGTGCCAGCAGCTTAACGCACAGGGATGACTATGGCTACACCTTC.

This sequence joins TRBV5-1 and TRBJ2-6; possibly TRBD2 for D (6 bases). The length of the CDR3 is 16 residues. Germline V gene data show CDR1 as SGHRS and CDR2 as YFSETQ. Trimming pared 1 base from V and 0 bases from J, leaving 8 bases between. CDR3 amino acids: CASSLRSGSGANVLTF. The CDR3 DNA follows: TGCGCCAGCAGCTTGCGTAGCGGCTCTGGGGCCAACGTCCTGACTTTC.

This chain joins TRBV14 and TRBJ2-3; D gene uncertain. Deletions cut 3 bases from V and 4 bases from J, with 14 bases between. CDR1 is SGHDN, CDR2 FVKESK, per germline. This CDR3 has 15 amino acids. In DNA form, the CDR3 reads TGTGCCAGCAGCCAGATCGTCTTCCCGGCAGATACGCAGTATTTT. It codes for CASSQIVFPADTQYF.

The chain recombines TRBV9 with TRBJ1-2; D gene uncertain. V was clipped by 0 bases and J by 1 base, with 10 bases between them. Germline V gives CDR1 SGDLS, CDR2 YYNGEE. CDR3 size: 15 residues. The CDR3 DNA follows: TGTGCCAGCAGCGTAGGGCCACACTATAACTATGGCTACACCTTC. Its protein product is CASSVGPHYNYGYTF.

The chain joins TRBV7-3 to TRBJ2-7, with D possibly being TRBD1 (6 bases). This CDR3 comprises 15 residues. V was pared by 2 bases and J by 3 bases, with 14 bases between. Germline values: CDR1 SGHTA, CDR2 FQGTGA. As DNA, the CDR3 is TGTGCCAGCAGCTTAGACGCCGGACAGAGCTACGAGCAGTACTTC. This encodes CASSLDAGQSYEQYF.

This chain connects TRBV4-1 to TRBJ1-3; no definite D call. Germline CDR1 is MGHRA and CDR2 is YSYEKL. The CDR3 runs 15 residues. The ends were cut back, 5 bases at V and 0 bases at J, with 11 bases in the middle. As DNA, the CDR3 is TGCGCCAGCAGCTTTTCCCCCCGCTCTGGAAACACCATATATTTT. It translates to CASSFSPRSGNTIYF.

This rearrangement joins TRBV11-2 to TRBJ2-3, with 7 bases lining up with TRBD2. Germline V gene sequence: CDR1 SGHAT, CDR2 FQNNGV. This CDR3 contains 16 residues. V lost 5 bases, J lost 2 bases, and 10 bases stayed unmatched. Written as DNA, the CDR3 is TGTGCCAGCAGCGCTTGGAGCGGGATCCCCACAGATACGCAGTATTTT. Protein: CASSAWSGIPTDTQYF. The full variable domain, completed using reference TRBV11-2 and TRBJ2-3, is EAGVAQSPRYKIIEKRQSVAFWCNPISGHATLYWYQQILGQGPKLLIQFQNNGVVDDSQLPKDRFSAERLKGVDSTLKIQPAKLEDSAVYLCASSAWSGIPTDTQYFGPGTRLTVL.

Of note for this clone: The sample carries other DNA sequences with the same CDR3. The CDR3 is CASSLGQSQETQYF. Here the CDR3 DNA reads TGCGCCAGCAGCTTGGGACAGTCCCAAGAGACCCAGTACTTC. V and J are TRBV5-1 and TRBJ2-5, with TRBD1 as a possible D gene (5 bases). CDR3 size: 14 residues. V was trimmed by 0 bases and J by 1 base, leaving 7 bases between them. CDR1 is SGHRS, CDR2 YFSETQ, per germline.

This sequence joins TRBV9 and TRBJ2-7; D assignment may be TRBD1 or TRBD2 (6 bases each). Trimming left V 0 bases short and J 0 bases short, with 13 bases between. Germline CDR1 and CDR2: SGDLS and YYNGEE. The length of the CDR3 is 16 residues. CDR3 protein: CASSVGSGGHSYEQYF. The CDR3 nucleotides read TGTGCCAGCAGCGTAGGGTCTGGGGGGCACTCCTACGAGCAGTACTTC.

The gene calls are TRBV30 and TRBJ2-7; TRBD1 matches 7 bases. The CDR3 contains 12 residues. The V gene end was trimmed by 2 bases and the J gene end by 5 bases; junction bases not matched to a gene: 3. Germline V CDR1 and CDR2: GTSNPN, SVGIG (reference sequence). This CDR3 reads CAWSIQGNEQYF. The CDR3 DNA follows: TGTGCCTGGAGTATACAGGGGAACGAGCAGTACTTC.

The CDR3 reads CASSLSRPPAEQYF. The CDR3 DNA follows: TGCGCCAGCAGCTTGTCCAGGCCTCCCGCCGAGCAGTACTTC. The J gene is TRBJ2-7, the V gene TRBV5-1; unclear D gene. CDR1 and CDR2 from the germline V gene are SGHRS and YFSETQ. The CDR3 consists of 14 residues. The germline V and J ends were trimmed by 1 base and 6 bases, with 14 bases remaining between them.

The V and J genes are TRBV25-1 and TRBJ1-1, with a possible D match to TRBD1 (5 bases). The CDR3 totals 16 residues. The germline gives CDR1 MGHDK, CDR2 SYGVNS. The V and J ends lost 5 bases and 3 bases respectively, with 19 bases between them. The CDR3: CASSPNRGIGDTEAFF. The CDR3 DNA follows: TGTGCCAGCAGTCCTAACCGGGGCATCGGGGACACTGAAGCTTTCTTT.

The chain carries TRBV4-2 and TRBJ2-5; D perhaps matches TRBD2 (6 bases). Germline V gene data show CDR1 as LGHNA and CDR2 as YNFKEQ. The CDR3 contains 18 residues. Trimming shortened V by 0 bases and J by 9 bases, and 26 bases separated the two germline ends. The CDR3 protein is CASSQDWAAAGTFLAQYF. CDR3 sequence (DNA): TGTGCCAGCAGCCAAGATTGGGCGGCGGCAGGGACTTTCCTGGCCCAGTACTTC.

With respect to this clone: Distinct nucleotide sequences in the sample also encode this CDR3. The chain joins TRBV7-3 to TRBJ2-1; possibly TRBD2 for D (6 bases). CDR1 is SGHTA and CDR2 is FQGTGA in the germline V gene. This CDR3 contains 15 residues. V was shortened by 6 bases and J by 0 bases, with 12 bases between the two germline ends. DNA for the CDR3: TGTGCCAGCAGTTCCGGGACTCCCTCCTACAATGAGCAGTTCTTC. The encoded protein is CASSSGTPSYNEQFF. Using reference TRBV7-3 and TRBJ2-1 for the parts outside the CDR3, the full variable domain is GAGVSQTPSNKVTEKGKYVELRCDPISGHTALYWYRQSLGQGPEFLIYFQGTGAADDSGLPNDRFFAVRPEGSVSTLKIQRTERGDSAVYLCASSSGTPSYNEQFFGPGTRLTVL.

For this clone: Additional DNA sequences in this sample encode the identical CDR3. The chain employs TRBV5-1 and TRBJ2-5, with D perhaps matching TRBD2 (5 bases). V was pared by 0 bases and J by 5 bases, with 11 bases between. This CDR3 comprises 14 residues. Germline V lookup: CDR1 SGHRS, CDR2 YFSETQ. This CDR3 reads CASSLGGLGETQYF. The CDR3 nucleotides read TGCGCCAGCAGCTTGGGAGGGCTCGGGGAGACCCAGTACTTC.

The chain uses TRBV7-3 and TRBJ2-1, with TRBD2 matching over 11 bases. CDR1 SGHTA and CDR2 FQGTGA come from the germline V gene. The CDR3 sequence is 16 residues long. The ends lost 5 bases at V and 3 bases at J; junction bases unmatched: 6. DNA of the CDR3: TGTGCCAGCAGCGCCCAGACTAGCGGGGTCTACAATGAGCAGTTCTTC. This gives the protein CASSAQTSGVYNEQFF.

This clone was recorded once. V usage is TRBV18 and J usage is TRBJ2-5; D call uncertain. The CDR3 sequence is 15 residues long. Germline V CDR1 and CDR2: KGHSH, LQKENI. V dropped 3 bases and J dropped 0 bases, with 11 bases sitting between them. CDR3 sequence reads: CASSPSPSYQETQYF. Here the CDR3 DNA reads TGTGCCAGCTCACCGTCACCCAGCTACCAAGAGACCCAGTACTTC.